This T cell receptor (beta chain) originates from a study of cytomegalovirus exposure and HLA in healthy donors (dated by TCRdb to the late 2010s). Background for the entire study: In an earlier analysis of fewer than 750 of the donors, about 270 Gb of sequence data and 117 million unique TCR beta sequences from about 179 million T cells were reported. An early release that covered more than 550 HLA-typed donors contained approximately 300 gigabases of sequencing data and tens of millions of unique TCR sequences. Of the roughly 400 genotyped donors, 80% to 90% were placed in the genetic ancestry cluster associated with self-reported Caucasian donors. The study was designed to test whether signatures of past pathogen exposure could be identified by cataloging public T cell receptors. The study profiled the T cell repertoires of some 610 subjects by immunosequencing and related them to cytomegalovirus serostatus. Besides the first cohort of around 700 subjects, a separate validation cohort made up of roughly 120 different subjects was used. The study combined high-throughput TCR immunosequencing, statistical association of individual TCRs with disease status, and machine learning to predict cytomegalovirus infection status. A later analysis re-examined previously published TCR beta repertoires from 600 to 700 donors and added high-resolution HLA genotyping to investigate patterns of TCR occurrence. Rather than using new phenotypic data, the later analysis identified candidate immune exposures from TCR beta sequences and from how often those sequences occurred across donors. In an earlier analysis of several hundred of the donors, high-throughput TCR beta sequencing was used to judge whether each TCR beta V gene segment behaved as functional or pseudogenic. Alongside the repertoire data, information on donor age, sex, ethnicity and CMV serostatus was compiled. Genome-wide SNP genotypes for about 55% of the roughly 670 donors were used in a later genetic analysis, which treated that subset as a discovery cohort. Every discovery cohort repertoire had been produced on one sequencing platform. Class I and class II HLA loci were covered by the typing at four-digit resolution. The number of typed donors differed by locus: about 620-640 for A, B, C, DRB1 and DQB1; some 500 for DQA1; about 600 for DPA1; and 400 to 480 for DPB1. Roughly 5 DR-DQ haplotypes were treated as single units for association and clustering because of strong linkage in the cohort. Among some 410 genotyped donors of the cohort, an average of about 240,000 unique TCR beta nucleotide sequences were sequenced per donor, approximately 20% of them non-productive.

Based on the germline V gene, the CDR1 and CDR2 sequences are SGDLS and YYNGEE. From cysteine to phenylalanine, the CDR3 is 14 amino acids long. This entry keeps only the CDR3 DNA: 42 bases, framed from base 1. What the work shows at the level of the full study, not this receptor alone: V-gene and J-gene trimming of TCR beta chains was associated with a missense DCLRE1C variant in a later genetic analysis, and the association was replicated in an independent cohort. Because some donors lacked HLA typing at each locus, the association tests relied only on the typed subset. In the study, some 160 TCR beta chains were listed as associated with cytomegalovirus. In a later analysis, HLA-associated TCR beta chains were found to be more clonally expanded and to have lower generation probabilities than equally common non-associated chains. In this cohort, only TCR beta chains were sequenced, and detectable features were limited by the absence of alpha or paired-chain data. A further reported finding was that TCR beta sequences accurately predicted the HLA-A and HLA-B alleles for most subjects in the first cohort. The classifier was reported to diagnose cytomegalovirus status with high specificity and sensitivity in both the original cohort and the validation cohort. Some IMGT-functional V segments, including TRBV6-2 and TRBV6-3, could not be told apart with the 87-base-pair reads, so those segments were excluded. Roughly uniform sequencing depth across donors was assumed in presence/absence analyses, although this assumption may not hold. In a later analysis, most CMV-associated TCR beta chains were found to appear HLA-restricted, with HLA associations seemingly driven largely by CMV exposure. The only immune exposure information available for the cohort was CMV serostatus. An earlier analysis of approximately 600 of the donors showed that most TCR beta V segments appeared in productive rearrangements either about 87% or about 30% of the time, which broadly matched IMGT annotations. Most TCR sequences were seen in very few donors, while some public TCRs were found in many individuals. The authors suggested that the approach could potentially be generalized to other disease states and immunological phenotypes. In a later genetic analysis, fewer N-insertions in productive TCRs were reported among donors in an Asian-associated ancestry cluster than the roughly 700-donor mean. A later analysis found that TCR association rates varied across HLA loci, with DRB1 alleles showing the most associated TCRs and HLA-C alleles the fewest. A later analysis associated 15,000 or so TCR beta sequences with specific HLA alleles at a false discovery rate of 0.05. A cluster of highly shared sequence variants was judged likely to represent a technical artifact of the sequencing pipeline. Several of the top co-occurrence clusters appeared to be linked to parvovirus B19, influenza, CMV and Epstein-Barr virus, according to a later analysis. The earlier analysis of around 600 of the donors excluded roughly 16 rarely observed V segments, including chromosome 9 orphons, because counts were too low. In vitro tests confirmed that a few of the cytomegalovirus-associated TCR beta chains recognize cytomegalovirus antigens. Linkage disequilibrium might explain the correlated functional status among segregating V segments, but an unknown experimental factor could not be ruled out. When HLA alleles, especially DR and DQ, strongly co-occurred, attributing TCR associations to individual alleles was difficult.

The cohort consisted of 600 to 700 healthy bone marrow donors. All cohort members were sampled while nominally healthy, although unrecorded immune exposures were likely present. The donor tested CMV seronegative, placing the donor among the 350 to 400 seronegative members of the cohort. A peripheral blood sample was provided by each donor, and peripheral blood mononuclear cells were used for TCR beta sequencing. The Qiagen DNeasy Blood Extraction Kit was used to extract genomic DNA from the blood cell samples. A note on this clone: No cognate antigen has been identified for it. Mismatch with germline at one junction end may stem from a read error.

Library preparation was by the immunoSEQ multiplex PCR assay. The multiplex PCR relied on a mix of 60 forward primers for TCR Vbeta segments and 13 reverse primers for TCR Jbeta segments. Amplification of the CDR3 region of rearranged TCR beta genes was performed with a multiplex PCR assay on genomic DNA. The amplified TCR beta libraries were sequenced on the Illumina HiSeq System as 87-base-pair reads. Concerning the study's data processing: Across the roughly 600 repertoires, a later analysis counted 78 million or so unique TCR beta chains, 9.5 million to 12 million of which were shared by at least two donors. Raw reads were error-corrected and collapsed into unique sequences with a nearest-neighbor algorithm that merged closely related sequences to remove PCR and sequencing errors. To assign V, D and J gene segments, CDR3 sequences were aligned to IMGT reference sequences. Each retained sequence needed at least a six-nucleotide match to both a V gene segment and a J gene segment. A rearrangement counted as productive if the CDR3 had no stop codons and remained in frame with V and J, and every other rearrangement counted as non-productive. Following IMGT convention, CDR3 was defined as the stretch from the second conserved V-encoded cysteine up to the conserved J-encoded phenylalanine. The earlier analysis of roughly 590 of the donors excluded any sequence lacking an unambiguous match to a single V gene segment. In an earlier analysis of approximately 610 of the donors, V segments were called functional above 56.7% productive rearrangements and were called segregating when the between-donor standard deviation exceeded 5%. A statistical classification framework was built for diagnosing cytomegalovirus status from the catalog of TCR beta chain sequences. V and J gene assignment, in a later analysis, came from comparing TCR nucleotide sequences with IMGT/GENE-DB human TR gene sequences. In a later analysis, CDR3 sequences and most-parsimonious VDJ recombination scenarios were assigned using the TCRdist pipeline. In a later analysis, every TCR beta chain was defined by the combination of its CDR3 amino acid sequence and its V-gene family, and reads without a unique V-gene family were dropped. In a later analysis, around 600 highly shared, low-generation-probability nucleotide sequences were removed to address suspected cross-contamination and a sequencing artifact. A later analysis calculated a clonal expansion index for each public chain from normalized within-repertoire ranks of inferred template counts. In a later analysis, generation probabilities were computed with a VDJ recombination model fitted to out-of-frame rearrangements, and the resulting probabilities were checked against IGoR. In a later analysis, hypergeometric tests were used to score TCR-TCR, TCR-HLA and TCR-CMV co-occurrence, with a repertoire-size bias correction applied to TCR pairs. In a later analysis, false discovery rates were estimated by permuting HLA or CMV assignments 20 times. In a later analysis, co-occurring TCRs were grouped with DBSCAN, and TCRdist sequence similarity was added when clustering was performed within HLA-allele-positive subsets. Co-occurrence clustering excluded repertoires with fewer than 30,000 or more than 120,000 public chains, plus five with anomalous nucleotide sharing. TCRdb holds this immuneACCESS table with in-frame rearrangements only. Some clones are missing; in checked studies, unresolved V genes explain under half, and the rest has no known cause. V and J calls and clone size are as listed in that table; D and trimming were resolved from the DNA. The sample table holds approximately 130,000 clones, of which around 78% were seen once. The ten largest clones add up to around 1.9% of the sample.

The specimen was PBMCs. Recombination joined TRBV9 with TRBJ2-2, and TRBD1 may be the D gene, going by 7 matching bases. This receptor was taken from a woman between 35 and 50 years old in good health and CMV-seronegative. The CDR3 here reads CASSAGGGTEELFF. The nucleotide sequence reads TGTGCCAGCAGCGCCGGAGGGGGCACCGAGGAGCTGTTTTTT.